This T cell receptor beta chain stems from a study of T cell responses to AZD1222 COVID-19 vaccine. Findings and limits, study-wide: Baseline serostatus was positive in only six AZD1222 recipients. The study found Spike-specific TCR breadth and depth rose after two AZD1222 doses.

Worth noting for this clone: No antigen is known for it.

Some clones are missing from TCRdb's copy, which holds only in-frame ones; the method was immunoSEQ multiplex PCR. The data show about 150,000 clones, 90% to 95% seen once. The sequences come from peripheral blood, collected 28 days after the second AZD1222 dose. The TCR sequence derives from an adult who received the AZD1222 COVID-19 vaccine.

The CDR3 here is CASSILWGPYNEQFF. The CDR3 DNA follows: TGTGCCAGCAGCATTCTGTGGGGACCCTACAATGAGCAGTTCTTC. The J gene is TRBJ2-1, the V gene TRBV6-5; D might be TRBD1 or TRBD2, each matching 5 bases. The germline gives CDR1 MNHEY, CDR2 SVGAGI. The CDR3 sequence is 15 residues long. The ends were cut back, 6 bases at V and 2 bases at J, with 14 bases in the middle.